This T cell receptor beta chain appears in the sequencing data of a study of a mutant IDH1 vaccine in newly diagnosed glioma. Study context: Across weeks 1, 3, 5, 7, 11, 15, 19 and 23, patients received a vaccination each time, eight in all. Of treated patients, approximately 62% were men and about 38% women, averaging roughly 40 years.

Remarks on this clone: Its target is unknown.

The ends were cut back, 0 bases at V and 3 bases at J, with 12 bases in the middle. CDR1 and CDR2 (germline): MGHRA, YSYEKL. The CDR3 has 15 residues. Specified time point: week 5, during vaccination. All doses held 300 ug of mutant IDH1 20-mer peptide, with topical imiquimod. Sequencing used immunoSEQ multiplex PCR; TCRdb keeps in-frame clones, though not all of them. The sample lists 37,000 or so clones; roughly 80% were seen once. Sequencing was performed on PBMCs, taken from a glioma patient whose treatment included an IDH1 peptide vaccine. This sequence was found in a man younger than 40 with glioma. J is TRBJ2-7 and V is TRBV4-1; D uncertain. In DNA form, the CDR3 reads TGCGCCAGCAGCCAAGATACGGCCGATGACTACGAGCAGTACTTC. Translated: CASSQDTADDYEQYF.